A single sample gave rise to the 27 T cell receptor beta chains below, sequenced in a study of beta chain features in type 1 diabetes. Expressed TCRB transcripts were sequenced because the entire RNA isolate underwent reverse transcription. The repertoire was sequenced with immunoSEQ multiplex PCR; TCRdb's copy has only in-frame clones and lacks some. The sample lists some 99,000 clones, 30% to 50% occurring once. Material for sequencing was stem cell memory CD4+ T cells from blood. The receptors were sampled from a woman aged 18-30 years in good health.

This chain connects TRBV7-2 to TRBJ2-5, with a possible D match to TRBD1 (6 bases). In germline, CDR1 is SGHTA, CDR2 FQGNSA. The CDR3 totals 15 residues. Trimming left V 5 bases short and J 4 bases short, with 17 bases between. The CDR3 protein is CASSPQIRGGETQYF. The CDR3 coding sequence is TGTGCCAGCAGCCCTCAGATCAGGGGTGGAGAGACCCAGTACTTC.

The chain is built from TRBV28 and TRBJ2-2; weak D call: TRBD2 (7 bases). Germline V gives CDR1 MDHEN, CDR2 SYDVKM. V was cut by 7 bases and J by 2 bases, with 14 bases left in between. The CDR3 length is 15 residues. The CDR3 spells CASKKGGGNTGELFF. The DNA for the CDR3 is TGTGCCAGCAAAAAAGGGGGGGGAAACACCGGGGAGCTGTTTTTT.

V gene TRBV2 combines with J gene TRBJ2-7, with a weak D call TRBD1 (5 bases). Germline CDR1 reads SNHLY; CDR2 reads FYNNEI. The CDR3 has 13 residues. V was shortened by 6 bases and J by 6 bases, with 15 bases between the two germline ends. DNA for the CDR3: TGTGCCAGCAGCGCCGGGCCTAGGGGCGAGCAGTACTTC. Protein: CASSAGPRGEQYF.

The rearrangement joins TRBV7-3 to TRBJ2-1; tentatively, D is TRBD1 (5 bases). V was pared by 1 base and J by 7 bases, with 11 bases between. The CDR3 is 14 amino acids. Germline CDR1 reads SGHTA; CDR2 reads FQGTGA. CDR3 residues: CASSLNRGENEQFF. The CDR3 DNA reads TGTGCCAGCAGCTTAAATAGGGGCGAGAATGAGCAGTTCTTC.

V usage is TRBV7-2 and J usage is TRBJ2-2; possibly TRBD2 for D (6 bases). CDR3 length equals 17 residues. CDR1 and CDR2 from the germline V gene are SGHTA and FQGNSA. Trimming shortened V by 5 bases and J by 6 bases, and 22 bases separated the two germline ends. The CDR3 here is CASSPPRGSQSAGELFF. For the CDR3, the DNA is TGTGCCAGCAGCCCCCCTCGGGGGAGCCAATCCGCCGGGGAGCTGTTTTTT.

The sample holds a few counts of this clone. The chain employs TRBV5-4 and TRBJ2-1; the match to TRBD2 covers 12 bases. The CDR3 covers 17 residues. The germline CDR1 and CDR2 sequences are SGHNT and YYREEE (reference sequence). Trimming at V came to 3 bases and at J to 4 bases, leaving 8 bases not matched to a gene. This chain's CDR3 is CASSSPSGRALYNEQFF. CDR3 nucleotides: TGTGCCAGCAGCTCACCTAGCGGGAGGGCCCTATACAATGAGCAGTTCTTC. The whole variable domain, filled in from reference TRBV5-4 and TRBJ2-1, reads ETGVTQSPTHLIKTRGQQVTLRCSSQSGHNTVSWYQQALGQGPQFIFQYYREEENGRGNFPPRFSGLQFPNYSSELNVNALELDDSALYLCASSSPSGRALYNEQFFGPGTRLTVL.

The V gene is TRBV27, the J gene TRBJ2-7; D not certain. The germline V gene encodes CDR1 MNHEY and CDR2 SMNVEV (reference sequence). V shed 3 bases and J shed 4 bases, with 10 bases lying between them. There are 13 residues in the CDR3. CDR3 in DNA: TGTGCCAGCAGTTTCCAACACCGATACGAGCAGTACTTC. The encoded protein is CASSFQHRYEQYF.

The CDR3 DNA reads as TGTGCCATCAGAGGAGCGGGAGCCTACGAGCAGTACTTC. As protein: CAIRGAGAYEQYF. The rearrangement uses TRBV10-3 and TRBJ2-7; 8 nucleotides line up with TRBD2. The CDR3 extends over 13 amino acids. Germline V gene sequence: CDR1 ENHRY, CDR2 SYGVKD. V was pared by 6 bases and J by 2 bases, with 3 bases of the junction left unmatched.

The rearrangement joins TRBV7-3 to TRBJ2-1, with 10 bases identical to TRBD2. The CDR3 extends over 15 amino acids. Unmatched junction bases numbered 4, after V lost 5 bases and J lost 3 bases. Germline loops: CDR1 SGHTA, CDR2 FQGTGA. CDR3 DNA: TGTGCCAGCAGCCCAATAGCGGGAGGCTACAATGAGCAGTTCTTC. It translates to CASSPIAGGYNEQFF. The full variable domain, rest sourced from reference TRBV7-3 and TRBJ2-1, is GAGVSQTPSNKVTEKGKYVELRCDPISGHTALYWYRQSLGQGPEFLIYFQGTGAADDSGLPNDRFFAVRPEGSVSTLKIQRTERGDSAVYLCASSPIAGGYNEQFFGPGTRLTVL.

V gene TRBV6-5 combines with J gene TRBJ2-3; D is unclear. There are 13 residues in the CDR3. Per the germline V gene, CDR1 is MNHEY and CDR2 is SVGAGI. The ends were cut back, 6 bases at V and 9 bases at J, with 16 bases in the middle. The CDR3 nucleotides read TGTGCCAGCAGCAAGATAGGTCGGGTCACGCAGTATTTT. Its translation: CASSKIGRVTQYF.

The chain combines TRBV18 with TRBJ2-1; possible D gene TRBD1, 5 bases. The CDR3 consists of 16 residues. V lost 0 bases and J lost 1, with 10 bases in between. Germline values: CDR1 KGHSH, CDR2 LQKENI. The CDR3 DNA is TGTGCCAGCTCACCACCGCGGCAGGGATCCTACAATGAGCAGTTCTTC. Protein product: CASSPPRQGSYNEQFF.

This sequence joins TRBV5-1 and TRBJ2-2, with TRBD2 matching over 16 bases. The CDR3 has 17 residues. The germline V gene encodes CDR1 SGHRS and CDR2 YFSETQ. With V trimmed by 4 bases and J by 10 bases, 10 bases remained unmatched. The DNA of the CDR3 is TGCGCCAGCAGCACGGGACTAGCGGGAGGGCGCGATGCGGAGCTGTTTTTT. The encoded protein is CASSTGLAGGRDAELFF.

This clone turned up a few times. The rearrangement uses TRBV4-3 and TRBJ2-1; 9 nucleotides line up with TRBD2. CDR3 length: 18 residues. Germline V gene sequence: CDR1 LGHNA, CDR2 YSLEER. Trimming removed 1 base from V and 0 bases from J; junction bases left unmatched: 7. In DNA form, the CDR3 reads TGCGCCAGCAGCCAAGGTTTAACTAGCGGGTCCTCCTACAATGAGCAGTTCTTC. Translation: CASSQGLTSGSSYNEQFF.

The J gene is TRBJ2-5, the V gene TRBV14; TRBD2 is a possible D gene (5 bases). Germline values: CDR1 SGHDN, CDR2 FVKESK. Deletions cut 4 bases from V and 5 bases from J, with 17 bases between. The CDR3 contains 15 residues. The CDR3 is CASSRNHGVGETQYF. CDR3 DNA: TGTGCCAGCAGCCGGAACCACGGGGTCGGGGAGACCCAGTACTTC.

This clone has just a few counts. The chain links TRBV19 to TRBJ2-2, with D possibly being TRBD1 (6 bases). Germline values: CDR1 LNHDA, CDR2 SQIVND (reference sequence). The CDR3 runs 15 residues. Trimming cost V 6 bases and J 2 bases, with 13 bases left between them. The CDR3 loop is CASRHDRINTGELFF. The CDR3 bases are TGTGCCAGTAGACACGACAGGATTAACACCGGGGAGCTGTTTTTT.

This clone has just a few counts. This chain joins TRBV6-6 and TRBJ1-3; D uncertain. CDR1 and CDR2 from the germline V gene are MNHNY and SVGAGI (reference sequence). Trimming removed 6 bases from V and 3 bases from J, with 6 bases in between. This CDR3 spans 12 amino acids. The DNA of the CDR3 is TGTGCCAGCAGGCAGATTGGAAACACCATATATTTT. Translated: CASRQIGNTIYF.

This sequence joins TRBV28 and TRBJ1-2; 8 positions match TRBD1. Per germline, CDR1 MDHEN and CDR2 SYDVKM. This CDR3 spans 14 amino acids. The ends lost 6 bases at V and 8 bases at J; junction bases unmatched: 11. CDR3 protein: CASSGGRGHFGYTF. DNA for the CDR3: TGTGCCAGCAGCGGAGGCAGGGGGCACTTCGGCTACACCTTC.

The chain recombines TRBV7-2 with TRBJ2-2, with a possible D match to TRBD2 (5 bases). V shed 2 bases and J shed 5 bases, with 9 bases lying between them. The CDR3 consists of 14 residues. Germline V gives CDR1 SGHTA, CDR2 FQGNSA. In DNA, the CDR3 is TGTGCCAGCAGCTTACAACGGGGTACCGGGGAGCTGTTTTTT. Protein: CASSLQRGTGELFF. The full variable domain, its missing parts supplied by reference TRBV7-2 and TRBJ2-2, is GAGVSQSPSNKVTEKGKDVELRCDPISGHTALYWYRQSLGQGLEFLIYFQGNSAPDKSGLPSDRFSAERTGGSVSTLTIQRTQQEDSAVYLCASSLQRGTGELFFGEGSRLTVL.

This clone was seen a few times. The V call is TRBV18, the J call TRBJ2-3; possibly TRBD2 for D (5 bases). Trimming pared 1 base from V and 1 base from J, leaving 12 bases between. The CDR3 is made up of 16 amino acids. Germline CDR1 and CDR2: KGHSH and LQKENI. This chain's CDR3 is CASSPQTGIGTDTQYF. As DNA, the CDR3 is TGTGCCAGCTCACCACAGACGGGGATAGGCACAGATACGCAGTATTTT. Full variable domain (missing parts from reference TRBV18 and TRBJ2-3): NAGVMQNPRHLVRRRGQEARLRCSPMKGHSHVYWYRQLPEEGLKFMVYLQKENIIDESGMPKERFSAEFPKEGPSILRIQQVVRGDSAAYFCASSPQTGIGTDTQYFGPGTRLTVL.

The chain links TRBV27 to TRBJ1-1; the D gene is possibly TRBD1 (6 bases). V lost 5 bases, J lost 4 bases, and 8 bases lay in between. CDR3 length: 12 amino acids. Looked up from germline, CDR1 is MNHEY and CDR2 is SMNVEV (reference sequence). DNA for the CDR3: TGTGCCAGCAGTAGGGGGGGCACTGAAGCTTTCTTT. It translates to CASSRGGTEAFF.

The chain carries TRBV5-6 and TRBJ2-7; 9 bases fit TRBD1. In germline, CDR1 is SGHDT, CDR2 YYEEEE. The length of the CDR3 is 18 residues. Germline trimming cut 4 bases from V and 6 bases from J; bases unmatched to any gene: 20. The CDR3 sequence: CASSLMSRDRDPRSEQYF. CDR3 nucleotide sequence: TGTGCCAGCAGCCTGATGTCCCGGGACAGGGACCCCAGGAGCGAGCAGTACTTC.

This clone was found a few times. The genes are TRBV7-2 and TRBJ1-2; D unclear. V was shortened by 5 bases and J by 8 bases, with 15 bases between the two germline ends. The CDR3 covers 13 residues. Germline V gives CDR1 SGHTA, CDR2 FQGNSA. The CDR3 is CASSKRIPGGYTF. In nucleotides, the CDR3 is TGTGCCAGCAGCAAGAGAATCCCCGGGGGCTACACCTTC.

This chain joins TRBV5-6 and TRBJ2-1, with 10 positions matching TRBD2. CDR1 is SGHDT, CDR2 YYEEEE, per germline. V shed 9 bases and J 7 bases; nucleotides not matched to a gene: 10. The CDR3 extends over 14 amino acids. As DNA, the CDR3 is TGTGCCACCGGGTATCTAGCGGGAGATAATGAGCAGTTCTTC. This gives the protein CATGYLAGDNEQFF.

The chain combines TRBV5-1 with TRBJ2-1; D not resolved. CDR1 is SGHRS and CDR2 is YFSETQ in the germline V gene. V gave up 0 bases and J gave up 8 bases, with 12 bases separating them. CDR3 length: 14 residues. CDR3 loop: CASSLGQRKDEQFF. In DNA, the CDR3 is TGCGCCAGCAGCTTGGGACAACGGAAGGATGAGCAGTTCTTC.

The chain links TRBV4-3 to TRBJ1-2; D call uncertain. Germline CDR1 LGHNA, CDR2 YSLEER. The CDR3 is 15 residues long. V was cut by 1 base and J by 4 bases, with 13 bases left in between. CDR3 bases: TGCGCCAGCAGCCAAGCCGCAGGCTGGCTCTATGGCTACACCTTC. Translation: CASSQAAGWLYGYTF.

The CDR3 nucleotides read TGTGCCAGCAGCTCCTGGGCCCCCACAGAAAGGAACACTGAAGCTTTCTTT. Translating gives CASSSWAPTERNTEAFF. The chain links TRBV4-2 to TRBJ1-1; D unclear. V lost 5 bases and J 1 base, leaving 20 bases between the germline ends. CDR1 and CDR2 (germline): LGHNA, YNFKEQ. The CDR3 is 17 amino acids.

This clone appeared a few times. The chain links TRBV4-2 to TRBJ2-1, with a possible D match to TRBD2 (5 bases). V was trimmed by 1 base and J by 8 bases, leaving 24 bases between them. This CDR3 has 18 residues. CDR1 and CDR2 from the germline V gene are LGHNA and YNFKEQ. Here the CDR3 reads CASSQGRFRASTGYEQFF. The CDR3 nucleotides are TGTGCCAGCAGCCAAGGGCGGTTTAGGGCGTCCACGGGATATGAGCAGTTCTTC.